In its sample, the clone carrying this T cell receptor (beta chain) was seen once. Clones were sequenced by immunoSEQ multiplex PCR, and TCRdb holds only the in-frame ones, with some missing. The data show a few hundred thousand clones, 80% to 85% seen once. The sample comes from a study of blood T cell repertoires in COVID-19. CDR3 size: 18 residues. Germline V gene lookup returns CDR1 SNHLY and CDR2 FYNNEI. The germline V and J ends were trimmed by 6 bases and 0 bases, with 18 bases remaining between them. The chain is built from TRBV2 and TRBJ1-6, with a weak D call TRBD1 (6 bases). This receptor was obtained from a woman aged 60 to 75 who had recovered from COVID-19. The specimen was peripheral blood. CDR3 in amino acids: CASSRTGSQSSYNSPLHF. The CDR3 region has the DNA TGTGCCAGCAGCCGAACAGGGTCACAGAGCTCCTATAATTCACCCCTCCACTTT.